The 4 T cell receptor beta chains reported below all come from one sample, sequenced in a study of beta chain features in type 1 diabetes. Expressed TCRB transcripts were sequenced because the isolated RNA had all been reverse transcribed beforehand. Only in-frame clones appear in the TCRdb table, and some are missing; sequencing was by immunoSEQ multiplex PCR. The table records over 700,000 clones, roughly 15% of them present only once. The specimen sequenced was naive CD4+ T cells from blood. These receptors originate from a woman in her late teens or twenties in good health.

The table lists this clone with a few counts. The chain employs TRBV7-9 and TRBJ2-7, with TRBD1 as a possible D gene (6 bases). Germline V gene data show CDR1 as SEHNR and CDR2 as FQNEAQ (reference sequence). The CDR3 is made up of 13 amino acids. V was shortened by 3 bases and J by 3 bases, with 9 bases between the two germline ends. The CDR3 DNA reads as TGTGCCAGCAGCTTCGGACAGCGCTACGAGCAGTACTTC. Its translation is CASSFGQRYEQYF.

The chain joins TRBV10-3 to TRBJ2-1; 9 bases line up with TRBD2. Germline values: CDR1 ENHRY, CDR2 SYGVKD. The CDR3 is 14 amino acids. J was trimmed by 5 bases and V by 2 bases; bases with no gene match: 1. CDR3: CAISELAGNNEQFF. CDR3 nucleotides: TGTGCCATCAGTGAGCTAGCGGGAAACAATGAGCAGTTCTTC.

Regarding this clone: The sample contains more than one DNA sequence encoding this CDR3. The chain recombines TRBV18 with TRBJ1-1; TRBD1 agrees at 8 bases. Germline CDR1 reads KGHSH; CDR2 reads LQKENI. Germline trimming cut 3 bases from V and 0 bases from J; bases unmatched to any gene: 0. The CDR3 is made up of 14 amino acids. Here the CDR3 reads CASSPTGVNTEAFF. The CDR3 nucleotides are TGTGCCAGCTCACCGACAGGGGTGAACACTGAAGCTTTCTTT.

This clone was found a few times. The gene calls are TRBV19 and TRBJ2-3; no clear D. This CDR3 contains 12 residues. Germline assignment: CDR1 LNHDA and CDR2 SQIVND (reference sequence). The V end was cut by 6 bases, the J end by 1 base, with 5 bases between. CDR3 residues: CASRSGTDTQYF. CDR3 coding DNA: TGTGCCAGTAGATCGGGCACAGATACGCAGTATTTT.